The 16 T cell receptor beta chains reported below all come from one sample, sequenced in a study of blood T cell repertoires in COVID-19. Assay: immunoSEQ multiplex PCR; the TCRdb copy retains only in-frame clones and omits some. The sample has around 190,000 clones, about 81% seen once. Sequencing was performed on PBMCs or T cells enriched from blood (not recorded which). The receptors come from a middle-aged man who had recovered from COVID-19.

This rearrangement joins TRBV5-5 to TRBJ2-7; D is unclear. V lost 1 base to trimming and J lost 0 bases, with 5 bases between them. Germline V lookup: CDR1 SGHKS, CDR2 YYEKEE (reference sequence). The CDR3 spans 13 residues. The CDR3 nucleotides read TGTGCCAGCAGCTTGAGCTACTCCTACGAGCAGTACTTC. It encodes CASSLSYSYEQYF.

This chain links TRBV7-3 with TRBJ2-1; D not certain. V dropped 2 bases and J dropped 2 bases, with 13 bases sitting between them. Germline V gives CDR1 SGHTA, CDR2 FQGTGA. The CDR3 sequence is 16 residues long. The CDR3 loop reads CASSLYPDNPYNEQFF. CDR3 nucleotides: TGTGCCAGCAGCTTATATCCAGACAACCCCTACAATGAGCAGTTCTTC.

The chain uses TRBV12-2 and TRBJ1-2; no check of the table's D call, TRBD1, against the DNA was made. TRBV12-2 is given as a pseudogene. CDR3 length: 17 amino acids. The chain's CDR3 is CASRLAGVRGLSYGYTF. CDR3 nucleotide sequence: TGTGCAAGTCGCTTAGCGGGGGTGAGGGGGCTCTCTTATGGCTACACCTTC.

The V and J genes are TRBV9 and TRBJ1-6, with D possibly TRBD1 on 6 matching bases. Trimming cost V 0 bases and J 10 bases, with 11 bases left between them. The CDR3 is 14 amino acids. Germline V lookup: CDR1 SGDLS, CDR2 YYNGEE. CDR3 amino acids: CASSVEWGGSPLHF. CDR3 nucleotide sequence: TGTGCCAGCAGCGTAGAATGGGGGGGCTCACCCCTCCACTTT.

This chain uses TRBV21-1 with TRBJ1-5; the DNA was not used to check the table's D call, TRBD1. TRBV21-1 is shown as a pseudogene. The CDR3 runs to 16 residues. The CDR3 region is CASSPPGQGSNQPQHF. The CDR3 region has the DNA TGTGCCAGCAGCCCACCTGGACAGGGTAGCAATCAGCCCCAGCATTTT.

The genes are TRBV3-1 (or the pseudogene TRBV3-2) and TRBJ1-2; D call uncertain. The CDR3 sequence is 11 residues long. V was trimmed by 3 bases and J by 8 bases, leaving 7 bases between them. Germline V gene lookup returns CDR1 LGHDT and CDR2 YNNKEL (reference sequence). The CDR3 reads CASSHTKGYTF. The CDR3 coding sequence is TGTGCCAGCAGCCATACTAAAGGCTACACCTTC.

The chain links TRBV11-1 to TRBJ2-1; 9 nucleotides line up with TRBD2. This CDR3 has 16 amino acids. The germline CDR1 and CDR2 sequences are SGHAT and FQDESV (reference sequence). Trimming took 5 bases from V and 8 from J; bases not matched to a gene: 13. The CDR3 here is CASSARGLAGRDEQFF. The CDR3 DNA reads TGTGCCAGCAGCGCCCGTGGCCTAGCGGGGAGGGATGAGCAGTTCTTC.

CDR3 amino acids: CASSLEPFDYNEQFF. The DNA of the CDR3 is TGTGCCAGCAGTTTAGAGCCCTTCGATTACAATGAGCAGTTCTTC. This chain uses TRBV27 with TRBJ2-1; the D is unclear. In germline, CDR1 is MNHEY, CDR2 SMNVEV (reference sequence). The CDR3 is 15 amino acids. V was shortened by 2 bases and J by 4 bases, with 12 bases between the two germline ends.

The J gene is TRBJ2-2, the V gene TRBV5-1; possibly TRBD2 for D (6 bases). The V end was cut by 4 bases, the J end by 3 bases, with 13 bases between. The CDR3 is made up of 15 amino acids. Germline assignment: CDR1 SGHRS and CDR2 YFSETQ. CDR3 in amino acids: CASSSGGFDTGELFF. In DNA form, the CDR3 reads TGCGCCAGCAGCAGCGGAGGGTTCGACACCGGGGAGCTGTTTTTT. The complete variable domain, with remaining parts taken from reference TRBV5-1 and TRBJ2-2, reads KAGVTQTPRYLIKTRGQQVTLSCSPISGHRSVSWYQQTPGQGLQFLFEYFSETQRNKGNFPGRFSGRQFSNSRSEMNVSTLELGDSALYLCASSSGGFDTGELFFGEGSRLTVL.

Only a few counts were recorded for this clone. This rearrangement joins TRBV11-1 to TRBJ2-5; tentatively, D is TRBD2 (6 bases). Germline assignment: CDR1 SGHAT and CDR2 FQDESV (reference sequence). V shed 6 bases and J shed 0 bases, with 11 bases lying between them. CDR3 length equals 14 residues. CDR3 DNA: TGTGCCAGCAGACCGGGACTCAACCAAGAGACCCAGTACTTC. Amino acid sequence: CASRPGLNQETQYF.

The chain recombines TRBV7-9 with TRBJ2-7, with 7 bases aligning to TRBD1. Germline loops: CDR1 SEHNR, CDR2 FQNEAQ (reference sequence). This CDR3 has 16 amino acids. V lost 2 bases to trimming and J lost 3 bases; unmatched junction nucleotides: 10. Here the CDR3 reads CASSLYGRQGNYEQYF. In DNA, the CDR3 is TGTGCCAGCAGCTTATACGGGCGACAGGGTAACTACGAGCAGTACTTC. Combining the CDR3 with reference TRBV7-9 and TRBJ2-7 gives the whole variable domain DTGVSQNPRHKITKRGQNVTFRCDPISEHNRLYWYRQTLGQGPEFLTYFQNEAQLEKSRLLSDRFSAERPKGSFSTLEIQRTEQGDSAMYLCASSLYGRQGNYEQYFGPGTRLTVT.

V is TRBV2 and J is TRBJ1-2, with 7 positions matching TRBD1. V gave up 5 bases and J gave up 8 bases; unmatched junction bases: 11. The CDR3 totals 14 residues. Germline loops: CDR1 SNHLY, CDR2 FYNNEI. CDR3 in DNA: TGTGCCAGCAGTCGTACAGGGGCCCCGGGGGGCTACACCTTC. This sequence encodes CASSRTGAPGGYTF.

The DNA of the CDR3 is TGTGCCAGCAGCGCTTATATGACAGGGGGCTTGGGGGAAGCTTTCTTT. Protein product: CASSAYMTGGLGEAFF. The gene calls are TRBV9 and TRBJ1-1; 10 bases fit TRBD1. The germline V gene has CDR1 SGDLS and CDR2 YYNGEE. V gave up 3 bases and J gave up 8 bases; unmatched junction bases: 13. CDR3 length: 16 amino acids.

For the CDR3, the DNA is TGTGCCAGCAGCTTGTTACAGGGGGAGCAGTACTTC. Protein sequence: CASSLLQGEQYF. The chain is built from TRBV5-5 and TRBJ2-7; 7 bases map to TRBD1. The germline V gene has CDR1 SGHKS and CDR2 YYEKEE (reference sequence). The CDR3 runs 12 residues. V trimming: 1 base; J trimming: 7 bases; junction bases outside the gene matches: 2. The full variable domain, completed using reference TRBV5-5 and TRBJ2-7, is DAGVTQSPTHLIKTRGQQVTLRCSPISGHKSVSWYQQVLGQGPQFIFQYYEKEERGRGNFPDRFSARQFPNYSSELNVNALLLGDSALYLCASSLLQGEQYFGPGTRLTVT.

This chain uses TRBV6-5 with TRBJ1-1; the D is unclear. This CDR3 is 13 amino acids long. Germline CDR1 MNHEY, CDR2 SVGAGI. The V and J ends lost 4 bases and 1 base respectively, with 7 bases between them. The CDR3 sequence: CASSFRANTEAFF. The DNA of the CDR3 is TGTGCCAGCAGTTTTAGAGCGAACACTGAAGCTTTCTTT.

This CDR3 is CASSLRPSGGKDTQYF. CDR3 sequence (DNA): TGTGCCAGCAGCCTCAGGCCTAGCGGGGGGAAAGATACGCAGTATTTT. The chain combines TRBV7-2 with TRBJ2-3, with 11 positions matching TRBD2. The ends lost 5 bases at V and 5 bases at J; junction bases unmatched: 9. The CDR3 sequence is 16 residues long. The germline CDR1 and CDR2 sequences are SGHTA and FQGNSA.